The T cell receptor beta chain under discussion was sequenced for a study of quantifying T cell responses using KT2 cells (dated by TCRdb to about 2017). General notes on the study: RNA was DNase-treated and reverse transcribed with TCR alpha and beta constant-region primers, mostly using SuperScript III. The efficiency of the T4 ligation step under optimum conditions was estimated to be greater than 10%. PCR2 was performed as a SYBR Green qPCR and was stopped at a predetermined fluorescence threshold so that over-amplification was avoided. Study-level results and caveats: Even at the lowest spike-in tested, roughly one KT2 cell per 100,000 PBMC, KT2 sequences were still detected. Saturation was seen in the detection of KT2 sequences when very high numbers of KT2 cells were spiked in. No side-by-side comparison of the pipeline with other TCR sequencing techniques was included in the study. A linear scaling of KT2 alpha and beta sequence counts with input KT2 cell number was observed over several orders of magnitude.

To test the sensitivity and accuracy of the pipeline, known numbers of KT2, a T cell clone whose TCR had already been sequenced, were spiked into unfractionated PBMC. KT2 cells were mixed with a fixed number of PBMC to create a range of KT2-to-PBMC ratios. From cysteine to phenylalanine, the CDR3 is 14 amino acids long. The retained sequence is limited to the CDR3, 42 bases, with the frame set at the first base. V is trimmed back by 6 bases and J by 1 base, and the junction contains 2 bases that no gene match accounts for. This clonotype was seen only once. Its antigen remains undetermined. Per-base qualities were not stored, and no clone one base away is much larger. Just one read gives weak support. Receptor libraries were prepared by UMI-ligation and nested PCR. T4 RNA ligase 1 was used to ligate a single-stranded oligonucleotide containing the Illumina SP2 sequence and a UMI to the 3' end of the cDNA. PCR1 ran approximately 4 cycles (98°C 15 s, 69°C 30 s, 72°C 40 s); the beta primer was an equimolar mix of RC1.1 and RC1.2 covering TRBC1 and TRBC2. Starting at PCR2, the TCR alpha and beta chains were handled separately, and sample indices and Illumina adaptors were added. The UMI, placed after an 8-base spacer, consisted of 12 random nucleotides arranged as two hexamers with a spacer between them. The libraries were sequenced on an Illumina MiSeq using v2 2x251 paired-end chemistry, usually with approximately 12 samples in each run. PhiX DNA was added at roughly 4.5-7% to each sequencing library so that diversity was increased. The source study handled its data this way. The raw reads were converted into FASTQ with bcl2fastq and then demultiplexed by dual indices with Demultiplexor. V and J genes were assigned by Decombinator through tag matching, with a single base-pair mismatch permitted. UMIs were used by Collapsinator to correct both sequencing errors and frequency errors caused by PCR heterogeneity. CDR3Translator turned Decombinator identifiers into nucleotide sequence, translated that sequence into amino acids, and pulled out the CDR3 based on C- and N-terminal motifs. A cluster of KT2 sequences that shared one unique molecular identifier was counted as a single distinct KT2 TCR. TCRdb trimmed public reads at Q25 via fastp, called clones via MiXCR and kept in-frame beta chains. CDR3 protein sequences are deduplicated, and each keeps its most common genes and DNA. TCRdb's processing, not the authors', yielded these V and J calls. The table for this sample lists 52,000 or so distinct CDR3 sequences; about 12% of them were counted only once. Around a tenth of the sample goes to the ten largest clones.

The sequenced sample was PBMCs spiked with cells of the T cell clone KT2. The V and J genes are TRBV12-3 or TRBV12-4 and TRBJ2-1; 8 central nucleotides agree with TRBD1. The sequence derives from a human donor. The DNA reads TGTGCCAGCAGAAGGACAGGGTCCTACAATGAGCAGTTCTTC. Translated, it reads CASRRTGSYNEQFF.